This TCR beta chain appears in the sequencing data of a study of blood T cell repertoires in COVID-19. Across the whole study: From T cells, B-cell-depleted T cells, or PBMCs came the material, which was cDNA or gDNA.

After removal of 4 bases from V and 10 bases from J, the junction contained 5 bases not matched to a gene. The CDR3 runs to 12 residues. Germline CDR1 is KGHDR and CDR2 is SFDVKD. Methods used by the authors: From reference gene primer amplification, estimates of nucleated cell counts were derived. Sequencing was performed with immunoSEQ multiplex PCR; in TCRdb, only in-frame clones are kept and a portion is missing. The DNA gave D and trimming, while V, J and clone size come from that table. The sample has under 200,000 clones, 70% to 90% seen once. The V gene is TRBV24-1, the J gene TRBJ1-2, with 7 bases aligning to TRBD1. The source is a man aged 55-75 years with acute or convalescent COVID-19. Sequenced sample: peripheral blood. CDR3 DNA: TGTGCCACCAGTGACCGGGGACAGCCCTACACCTTC. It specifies CATSDRGQPYTF.